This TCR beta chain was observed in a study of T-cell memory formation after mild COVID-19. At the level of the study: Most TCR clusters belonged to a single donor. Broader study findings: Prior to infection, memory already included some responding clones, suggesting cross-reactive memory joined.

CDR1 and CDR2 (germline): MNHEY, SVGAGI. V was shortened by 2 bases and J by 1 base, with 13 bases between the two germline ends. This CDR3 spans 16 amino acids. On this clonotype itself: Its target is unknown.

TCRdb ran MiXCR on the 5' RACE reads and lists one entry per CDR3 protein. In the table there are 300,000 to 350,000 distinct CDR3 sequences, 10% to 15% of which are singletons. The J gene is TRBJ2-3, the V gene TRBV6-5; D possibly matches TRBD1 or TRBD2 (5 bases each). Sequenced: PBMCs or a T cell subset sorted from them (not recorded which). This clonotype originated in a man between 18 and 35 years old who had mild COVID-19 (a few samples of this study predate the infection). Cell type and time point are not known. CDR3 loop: CASSYLRDVGTDTQYF. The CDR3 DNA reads TGTGCCAGCAGTTACCTCCGGGACGTCGGCACAGATACGCAGTATTTT.